A single sample is the source of the 30 T cell receptor beta chains below, sequenced in a study of blood T cells in healthy people across ages. The use of a sample-barcoded 5' primer and a J-beta primer mix characterized a second PCR of about 6 to 12 cycles. TCRdb re-derived calls from the 5' RACE reads in MiXCR, one entry per CDR3 protein. The sample holds about 800,000 distinct CDR3 sequences, around 50% seen once. The sequenced sample was blood. The source of these receptors is an elderly man in good health.

CDR3 nucleotide sequence: TGCAGTGCTAGAGATGCTGGCGGGATAAGTACCATTCAGTACTTC. It translates to CSARDAGGISTIQYF. This sequence joins TRBV20-1 and TRBJ2-7; a possible D gene is TRBD2 (6 bases). The J call could be wrong; TRBJ2-4 is a better fit for the DNA end. Germline values: CDR1 DFQATT, CDR2 SNEGSKA (reference sequence). The CDR3 is made up of 15 amino acids.

The J gene is TRBJ2-3, the V gene TRBV14; D is uncertain. V lost 3 bases and J lost 6, with 10 bases in between. The CDR3 contains 13 residues. CDR1 is SGHDN, CDR2 FVKESK, per germline. CDR3 DNA: TGTGCCAGCAGCCAGAGGTTGGCGGATACGCAGTATTTT. Its translation is CASSQRLADTQYF.

The chain is built from TRBV7-2 and TRBJ2-1, with 9 positions matching TRBD2. The V gene end was trimmed by 7 bases and the J gene end by 7 bases; junction bases not matched to a gene: 11. The CDR3 contains 15 residues. CDR1 is SGHTA, CDR2 FQGNSA, per germline. The CDR3 DNA follows: TGTGCCAGCACCGATATAGCGGGAGTCGGGAATGAGCAGTTCTTC. Protein product: CASTDIAGVGNEQFF.

The chain couples TRBV12-3 or TRBV12-4 to TRBJ1-4; no clear D. The CDR3 is 15 residues long. Trimming cost V 4 bases and J 6 bases, with 15 bases left between them. The CDR3 DNA is TGTGCCAGCAGTTCATACTCACAGAACCATGAAAAACTGTTTTTT. Protein product: CASSSYSQNHEKLFF.

This clonotype has a handful of counts. This chain uses TRBV20-1 with TRBJ2-3; no firm D call. The CDR3 has 13 amino acids. Germline V gives CDR1 DFQATT, CDR2 SNEGSKA (reference sequence). The V and J ends lost 2 bases and 4 bases respectively, with 10 bases between them. CDR3 sequence (DNA): TGCAGTGCTAGAAGGTTCGCCGCAGATACGCAGTATTTT. This gives the protein CSARRFAADTQYF.

Concerning this clonotype itself: Relative to the germline gene, one junction end is altered; a read error may explain this. V is TRBV20-1 and J is TRBJ2-1, with 8 bases fitting TRBD1. Germline values: CDR1 DFQATT, CDR2 SNEGSKA (reference sequence). This CDR3 region has 14 residues. CDR3 sequence reads: CSAYEDRDYNEQIF. As DNA, the CDR3 is TGCAGTGCTTATGAGGACAGGGATTACAATGAGCAGATCTTC.

By share, this clonotype counts as medium-sized. The V and J genes are TRBV10-3 and TRBJ2-1; no definite D call. This CDR3 is 13 amino acids long. Trimming cost V 1 base and J 4 bases, with 5 bases left between them. Per germline, CDR1 ENHRY and CDR2 SYGVKD. CDR3 sequence: CAISEWIYNEQFF. Written as DNA, the CDR3 is TGTGCCATCAGTGAGTGGATATACAATGAGCAGTTCTTC.

This chain uses TRBV29-1 with TRBJ2-2, with D unclear. Trimming shortened V by 6 bases and J by 5 bases, and 19 bases separated the two germline ends. Germline V gene sequence: CDR1 SQVTM, CDR2 ANQGSEA. CDR3 length: 15 residues. The CDR3 spells CSVSPDWGSTGELFF. In DNA, the CDR3 is TGCAGCGTCTCCCCCGACTGGGGAAGTACCGGGGAGCTGTTTTTT.

The CDR3 nucleotides read TGTGCCACCAGCAAGGGGGGGTCTCAAGAGACCCAGTACTTC. Residues: CATSKGGSQETQYF. The rearrangement uses TRBV15 and TRBJ2-4, with D possibly TRBD2 on 7 matching bases. The J call could be wrong; TRBJ2-5 is a better fit for the DNA end. The germline V gene encodes CDR1 LNHNV and CDR2 YYDKDF (reference sequence). This CDR3 is 14 amino acids long.

The chain joins TRBV25-1 to TRBJ2-4; possible D gene TRBD2, 6 bases. The last part of the DNA fits TRBJ2-5 better; the J call may be wrong. The CDR3 sequence is 15 residues long. Germline assignment: CDR1 MGHDK and CDR2 SYGVNS. The chain's CDR3 is CASSEYTTGVGTQYF. Here the CDR3 DNA reads TGTGCCAGCAGTGAATACACTACGGGGGTCGGGACCCAGTACTTC.

This clonotype came up a few times. The chain combines TRBV9 with TRBJ2-5; TRBD1 matches at 10 bases. The germline V gene has CDR1 SGDLS and CDR2 YYNGEE. The CDR3 contains 15 residues. V was clipped by 4 bases and J by 4 bases; unmatched bases: 7. DNA for the CDR3: TGTGCCAGCAGCAGGGGGACAGGGGCACCAGAGACCCAGTACTTC. Translating gives CASSRGTGAPETQYF.

The chain carries TRBV7-9 and TRBJ2-3; possible D gene TRBD2, 5 bases. The CDR3 length is 15 residues. Per the germline V gene, CDR1 is SEHNR and CDR2 is FQNEAQ (reference sequence). V lost 3 bases, J lost 4 bases, and 14 bases lay in between. Here the CDR3 DNA reads TGTGCCAGCAGCTTTTCCGGGAAGAGGGCAGATACGCAGTATTTT. This encodes CASSFSGKRADTQYF.

At least ten counts were recorded for this clonotype. The chain couples TRBV7-2 to TRBJ2-5, with 7 bases aligning to TRBD2. Germline V lookup: CDR1 SGHTA, CDR2 FQGNSA. The CDR3 totals 14 residues. The V and J ends lost 0 bases and 5 bases, in that order; junction bases with no gene match: 3. In DNA form, the CDR3 reads TGTGCCAGCAGCTTAGCGGGAGGGCCGGAGACCCAGTACTTC. Translating it yields CASSLAGGPETQYF.

The rearrangement links TRBV25-1 to TRBJ1-1; the D gene is possibly TRBD1 (5 bases). Between the trimmed V and J ends, which lost 5 bases and 3 bases, there was a span of 13 bases. CDR1 and CDR2 (germline): MGHDK, SYGVNS. The CDR3 has 14 amino acids. CDR3 sequence reads: CASSQSRGDTEAFF. Here the CDR3 DNA reads TGTGCCAGCAGTCAGTCGAGAGGGGACACTGAAGCTTTCTTT.

Written as DNA, the CDR3 is TGCAGTGCTAGAGGACTAGAGGGGGGTGAGCAGTTCTTC. This sequence encodes CSARGLEGGEQFF. This chain links TRBV20-1 with TRBJ2-1; D is possibly TRBD1 or TRBD2 (6 bases each). CDR3 size: 13 residues. CDR1 DFQATT and CDR2 SNEGSKA come from the germline V gene (reference sequence). Trimming cost V 1 base and J 9 bases, with 13 bases left between them.

The chain joins TRBV6-6 to TRBJ2-3; D not resolved. The ends were cut back, 2 bases at V and 2 bases at J, with 14 bases in the middle. The CDR3 totals 16 residues. The germline V gene encodes CDR1 MNHNY and CDR2 SVGAGI (reference sequence). Here the CDR3 reads CASSYRARRDTDTQYF. The CDR3 DNA is TGTGCCAGCAGTTACAGGGCGCGAAGAGACACAGATACGCAGTATTTT.

The sample holds a few counts of this clonotype. The chain links TRBV5-1 to TRBJ2-3; possibly TRBD1 or TRBD2 for D (5 bases each). V was clipped by 0 bases and J by 2 bases, with 10 bases between them. The CDR3 runs 15 residues. Looked up from germline, CDR1 is SGHRS and CDR2 is YFSETQ. As DNA, the CDR3 is TGCGCCAGCAGCTTGGACGGGGCGCACACAGATACGCAGTATTTT. Residues: CASSLDGAHTDTQYF.

This clonotype was detected a few times. This chain connects TRBV2 to TRBJ2-5, with TRBD1 as a possible D gene (6 bases). CDR3 size: 14 residues. Trimming shortened V by 6 bases and J by 5 bases, and 16 bases separated the two germline ends. Germline loops: CDR1 SNHLY, CDR2 FYNNEI. The CDR3 region is CASSIRQARETQYF. CDR3 coding DNA: TGTGCCAGCAGCATACGACAGGCGCGGGAGACCCAGTACTTC.

The V and J genes are TRBV27 and TRBJ2-5, with a weak D call TRBD2 (6 bases). Judging by the DNA end, TRBJ2-7 fits better; the J call may be wrong. This CDR3 contains 14 residues. Germline CDR1 and CDR2: MNHEY and SMNVEV (reference sequence). The CDR3 DNA reads TGTGCCAGCAGTTTGTTCGGTGGGGGGATCGAGCAGTACTTC. Translation gives CASSLFGGGIEQYF.

The rearrangement links TRBV24-1 to TRBJ2-1, with no clear D. The CDR3 runs 16 residues. CDR1 KGHDR and CDR2 SFDVKD come from the germline V gene. V lost 4 bases and J 2 bases, leaving 14 bases between the germline ends. CDR3 DNA: TGTGCCACCAGTGACCCAGACCCGGGTACCTACAATGAGCAGTTCTTC. Its protein is CATSDPDPGTYNEQFF.

The gene calls are TRBV25-1 and TRBJ2-6; D unclear. With 3 bases removed from V and 2 bases from J, the gap between germline ends came to 2 bases. This CDR3 is 13 amino acids long. Germline CDR1 and CDR2: MGHDK and SYGVNS. This CDR3 reads CASSDPGANVLTF. In DNA, the CDR3 is TGTGCCAGCAGTGACCCTGGGGCCAACGTCCTGACTTTC.

Notes on this clonotype: It may be a read error: a sequence one base away is much more abundant. The chain recombines TRBV4-2 with TRBJ2-1; possibly TRBD2 for D (6 bases). CDR3 length: 16 amino acids. Trimming cost V 0 bases and J 13 bases, with 22 bases left between them. CDR1 and CDR2 from the germline V gene are LGHNA and YNFKEQ. In DNA, the CDR3 is TGTGCCAGCAGCCAAGAATTAGCGGAAGTCCAAGAGACCCAGTTCTTC. It translates to CASSQELAEVQETQFF.

This chain links TRBV3-1 with TRBJ2-1; possibly TRBD2 for D (6 bases). CDR1 and CDR2 (germline): LGHDT, YNNKEL (reference sequence). V was clipped by 1 base and J by 1 base, with 17 bases between them. The CDR3 is 18 residues long. The CDR3 loop reads CASSQVNAGTRSYNEQFF. As DNA, the CDR3 is TGTGCCAGCAGCCAAGTCAACGCCGGGACTCGTTCCTACAATGAGCAGTTCTTC.

In its sample, this clonotype was seen a few times. The rearrangement uses TRBV21-1 and TRBJ2-5; the table's TRBD1 call for D was not verified on the DNA. TRBV21-1 is reported as a pseudogene. CDR3 length: 15 residues. CDR3 coding DNA: TGTGCCAGCAGCAGGACATGGGGATCTGGAGAGACCCAGTACTTC. Its protein product is CASSRTWGSGETQYF.

This chain connects TRBV7-2 to TRBJ1-2, with 8 bases lining up with TRBD1. Germline-derived CDR1 and CDR2 are SGHTA and FQGNSA. This CDR3 has 14 residues. V trimming: 1 base; J trimming: 7 bases; junction bases outside the gene matches: 5. The CDR3 coding sequence is TGTGCCAGCAGCTTAGAATCAGGGGGCTTTGGCTACACCTTC. Its translation is CASSLESGGFGYTF.

The J gene is TRBJ1-2, the V gene TRBV30; D uncertain. The length of the CDR3 is 12 residues. V was cut by 1 base and J by 2 bases, with 5 bases left in between. The germline V gene has CDR1 GTSNPN and CDR2 SVGIG (reference sequence). The CDR3 region is CAWSGHNYGYTF. CDR3 in DNA: TGTGCCTGGAGTGGACACAACTATGGCTACACCTTC.

V and J are TRBV11-2 and TRBJ2-4, with 7 bases matching TRBD2. J gave up 7 bases and V 5 bases, and 14 bases lay outside the gene matches. This CDR3 comprises 16 residues. In germline, CDR1 is SGHAT, CDR2 FQNNGV. The CDR3 here is CASSREGRVGGNIQYF. The CDR3 DNA reads as TGTGCCAGCAGCCGAGAGGGGAGGGTCGGGGGGAACATTCAGTACTTC.

This chain links TRBV6-5 with TRBJ2-5; the D gene is possibly TRBD2 (7 bases). The germline CDR1 and CDR2 sequences are MNHEY and SVGAGI. The CDR3 has 13 residues. V gave up 10 bases and J gave up 1 base, with 13 bases separating them. The CDR3 nucleotides read TGTGCCACATCTCGGGGGGCCCAAGAGACCCAGTACTTC. Its translation: CATSRGAQETQYF.

The chain couples TRBV28 to TRBJ2-1, with D perhaps TRBD2 (5 bases). There are 12 residues in the CDR3. Germline V CDR1 and CDR2: MDHEN, SYDVKM. The germline V and J ends were trimmed by 5 bases and 12 bases, with 14 bases remaining between them. In DNA, the CDR3 is TGTGCCAGCAGTCGAAACTCCCGGGGGCAGTTCTTC. This gives the protein CASSRNSRGQFF. Variable domain in full (rest from reference TRBV28 and TRBJ2-1): DVKVTQSSRYLVKRTGEKVFLECVQDMDHENMFWYRQDPGLGLRLIYFSYDVKMKEKGDIPEGYSVSREKKERFSLILESASTNQTSMYLCASSRNSRGQFFGPGTRLTVL.

This clonotype has just a few counts. V gene TRBV7-2 combines with J gene TRBJ2-7; D possibly matches TRBD1 or TRBD2 (5 bases each). Trimming stripped 1 base from V and 6 bases from J, with 13 bases between. CDR3 length: 14 residues. CDR1 SGHTA and CDR2 FQGNSA come from the germline V gene. CDR3 amino acids: CASSLGGPVGEQYF. Written as DNA, the CDR3 is TGTGCCAGCAGCTTAGGGGGACCCGTGGGCGAGCAGTACTTC.